These T cell receptor beta chains were read from a single sample in a study of CD8 T cells in Susac syndrome. Via MiXCR, TCRdb re-called the immunoSEQ multiplex PCR reads, giving one row per CDR3 protein. The sample lists about 120,000 distinct CDR3 sequences, 92% seen once, with 0.11% to 0.15% in the top ten. Sequencing was carried out using CD4+ T cells from PBMCs. These receptors were taken from a human donor in good health. Each CDR3 is given with its conserved first and last residue. The D gene is left open where the match is weak. Rows give clone size only sometimes, using once, few, many, or a class for an expanded clone.

cdr3_length j_call clone_size d_call v_call cdr3_aa cdr3_nt
15 TRBJ1-1 . . TRBV18 CASSPVKTGNTEAFF TGTGCCAGCTCACCCGTTAAAACAGGGAACACTGAAGCTTTCTTT
13 TRBJ2-5 . . TRBV29-1 CSVVASVRETQYF TGCAGCGTTGTAGCGTCCGTGAGGGAGACCCAGTACTTC
13 TRBJ1-1 . . TRBV29-1 CSVEEGYGTEAFF TGCAGCGTTGAAGAGGGTTACGGCACTGAAGCTTTCTTT
14 TRBJ1-2 . . TRBV29-1 CSVLLRGAGDGYTF TGCAGCGTCCTCTTGAGGGGTGCGGGGGATGGCTACACCTTC
13 TRBJ2-2 . TRBD1 TRBV29-1 CSAGQVRAGELFF TGCAGCGCTGGACAGGTCCGAGCCGGGGAGCTGTTTTTT
12 TRBJ1-2 . TRBD1 TRBV20-1 CSASLIRGRHTF TGCAGTGCTAGTCTTATCAGGGGGCGTCACACCTTC
14 TRBJ2-1 . TRBD2 TRBV28 CASSFPGTSGEQFF TGTGCCAGCAGCTTCCCCGGGACTAGTGGTGAGCAGTTCTTC
12 TRBJ2-7 once . TRBV7-2 CASSLARNEQYF TGTGCCAGCAGCTTAGCGAGGAACGAGCAGTACTTC
14 TRBJ1-5 . . TRBV19 CVSSAGRDFQPQHF TGTGTCAGTAGCGCGGGCAGGGACTTTCAGCCCCAGCATTTT
13 TRBJ1-3 . . TRBV10-3 CAIRLGSGNTIYF TGTGCCATCAGACTCGGCTCTGGAAACACCATATATTTT
14 TRBJ2-2 . . TRBV11-2 CASSLVSNTGELFF TGTGCCAGCAGCTTAGTTTCGAACACCGGGGAGCTGTTTTTT
16 TRBJ2-3 . . TRBV5-1 CASSISRDGSTDTQYF TGCGCCAGCAGCATCTCCCGGGACGGAAGCACAGATACGCAGTATTTT
13 TRBJ2-3 . . TRBV7-9 CASTPRSTDTQYF TGTGCCAGCACCCCTCGCTCAACAGATACGCAGTATTTT
14 TRBJ2-7 . TRBD2 TRBV7-3 CASSLYAGDPEQYF TGTGCCAGCAGCTTATATGCGGGAGACCCCGAGCAGTACTTC
17 TRBJ2-6 . . TRBV4-3 CASSQGVRQSGANVLTF TGCGCCAGCAGCCAGGGGGTTCGACAGTCTGGCGCCAACGTCCTGACTTTC
17 TRBJ1-6 . TRBD1 TRBV20-1 CSAKGQGARAYNSPLHF TGCAGTGCTAAGGGACAGGGGGCGCGGGCCTATAATTCACCCCTCCACTTT
19 TRBJ2-1 once TRBD2 TRBV4-3 CASSQGLAGGAYLSNEQFF TGCGCCAGCAGCCAGGGTCTAGCGGGGGGGGCGTATCTCTCCAATGAGCAGTTCTTC
15 TRBJ2-1 . TRBD1 TRBV7-9 CASSAGQGNYNEQFF TGTGCCAGCAGCGCAGGACAGGGCAACTACAATGAGCAGTTCTTC
12 TRBJ2-1 . . TRBV29-1 CSARTLKDEQFF TGCAGCGCTCGGACTTTGAAGGATGAGCAGTTCTTC
14 TRBJ2-2 . . TRBV4-3 CASSQDKGSGELFF TGCGCCAGCAGCCAAGATAAGGGTAGCGGGGAGCTGTTTTTT
13 TRBJ2-1 . . TRBV27 CASSFNGGGQQFF TGTGCCAGCAGTTTTAATGGGGGGGGGCAGCAGTTCTTC
16 TRBJ2-4 . . TRBV11-2 CASSLVEWGTGNIQYF TGTGCCAGCAGCTTAGTCGAATGGGGAACGGGGAACATTCAGTACTTC
15 TRBJ2-1 . TRBD2 TRBV6-5 CASSLAGGGYNEQFF TGTGCCAGCAGTTTAGCGGGGGGCGGGTACAATGAGCAGTTCTTC
14 TRBJ2-3 . . TRBV7-2 CASSGQSLMNTQYF TGTGCCAGCAGCGGACAGTCCTTGATGAATACGCAGTATTTT
17 TRBJ1-5 . TRBD1 TRBV12-3/TRBV12-4 CASSLNRGTYSNQPQHF TGTGCCAGCAGTTTAAACAGGGGAACCTATAGCAATCAGCCCCAGCATTTT
16 TRBJ2-3 . TRBD2 TRBV12-3/TRBV12-4 CASSLTAGGPADTQYF TGTGCCAGCAGTTTAACGGCGGGAGGGCCCGCAGATACGCAGTATTTT
15 TRBJ1-1 once . TRBV6-5 CASTNPGTVNTEAFF TGTGCCAGCACAAACCCCGGGACGGTGAACACTGAAGCTTTCTTT
16 TRBJ2-3 . . TRBV6-1 CASSSAWTVATDTQYF TGTGCCAGCAGTAGCGCCTGGACAGTCGCCACAGATACGCAGTATTTT
13 TRBJ2-5 . . TRBV29-1 CSVDRGSGETQYF TGCAGCGTAGATCGGGGGTCTGGAGAGACCCAGTACTTC
15 TRBJ1-1 . . TRBV2 CASIPASGVNTEAFF TGTGCCAGCATCCCGGCCTCCGGGGTGAACACTGAAGCTTTCTTT
12 TRBJ2-3 few . TRBV20-1 CSAPREGRTQYF TGCAGTGCCCCCCGAGAGGGTAGGACGCAGTATTTT
14 TRBJ2-7 . TRBD1 TRBV18 CASSASVTGYEQYF TGTGCCAGCTCAGCAAGCGTGACAGGGTACGAGCAGTACTTC
14 TRBJ2-3 . . TRBV15 CATSRDYGSRGQYF TGTGCCACCAGCAGAGATTATGGATCCCGGGGCCAATATTTT
17 TRBJ2-7 . TRBD2 TRBV7-3 CASSRFGLAGEPSEQYF TGTGCCAGCAGCCGCTTTGGACTAGCGGGAGAACCCTCCGAGCAGTACTTC
16 TRBJ2-1 . . TRBV7-3 CASSLTSGASYNEQFF TGTGCCAGCAGCTTAACTAGCGGAGCTTCCTACAATGAGCAGTTCTTC
14 TRBJ1-1 . TRBD1 TRBV5-4 CASRRDRGDTEAFF TGTGCCAGCAGGAGAGACAGGGGGGACACTGAAGCTTTCTTT